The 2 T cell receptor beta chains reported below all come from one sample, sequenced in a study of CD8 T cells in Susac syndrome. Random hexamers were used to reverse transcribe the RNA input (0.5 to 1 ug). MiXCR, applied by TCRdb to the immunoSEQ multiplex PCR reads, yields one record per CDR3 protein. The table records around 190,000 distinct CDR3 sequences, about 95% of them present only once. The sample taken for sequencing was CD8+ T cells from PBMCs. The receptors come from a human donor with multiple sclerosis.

The CDR3 sequence is CASSQSDREYNYGYTF. The CDR3 DNA reads as TGCGCCAGCAGTCAGTCGGACAGGGAGTACAACTATGGCTACACCTTC. This sequence joins TRBV23-1 and TRBJ1-2, with 8 bases matching TRBD1. TRBV23-1 is an ORF; its function is uncertain. V lost 3 bases and J lost 2; bases outside the gene matches: 8. The length of the CDR3 is 16 residues.

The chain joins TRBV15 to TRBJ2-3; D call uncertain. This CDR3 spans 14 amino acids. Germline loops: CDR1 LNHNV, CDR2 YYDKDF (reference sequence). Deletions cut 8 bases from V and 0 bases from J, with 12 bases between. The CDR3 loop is CATSEDKSTDTQYF. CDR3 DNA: TGTGCCACCTCCGAGGATAAGAGCACAGATACGCAGTATTTT.